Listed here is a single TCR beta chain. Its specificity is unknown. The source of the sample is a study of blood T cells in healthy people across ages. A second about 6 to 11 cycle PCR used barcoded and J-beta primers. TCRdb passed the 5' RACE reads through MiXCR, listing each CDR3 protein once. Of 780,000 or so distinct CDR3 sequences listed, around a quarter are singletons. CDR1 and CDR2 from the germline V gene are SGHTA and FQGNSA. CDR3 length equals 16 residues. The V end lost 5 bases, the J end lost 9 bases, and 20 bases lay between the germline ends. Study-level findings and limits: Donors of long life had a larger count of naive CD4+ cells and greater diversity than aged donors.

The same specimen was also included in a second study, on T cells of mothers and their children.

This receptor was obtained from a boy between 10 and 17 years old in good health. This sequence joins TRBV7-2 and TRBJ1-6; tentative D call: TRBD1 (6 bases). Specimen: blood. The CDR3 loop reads CASSLTRRGAASPLHF. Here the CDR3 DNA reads TGTGCCAGCAGCCTCACCCGCAGGGGTGCTGCTTCACCCCTCCACTTT.